This T cell receptor (beta chain) emerged from a study of T cell repertoires in cytomegalovirus infection. V shed 3 bases, J shed 7 bases, and the junction held 7 bases outside the gene matches. This CDR3 is 15 amino acids long. TCRdb re-called the reads with MiXCR, one entry per CDR3 protein. The sample records 640,000 or so distinct CDR3 sequences, around 35% being singletons. Concerning this clonotype itself: The antigen is not known.

Here the sequenced sample was cultured PBMCs, taken from culture after CMV antigen stimulation. This chain uses TRBV12-3 or TRBV12-4 with TRBJ2-2; 8 nucleotides match TRBD2. This clonotype originated in a human donor in good health (CMV status not recorded). Some clones in this sample may be carry-over from other donors' samples. The CDR3 nucleotides are TGTGCCAGCAGTTTTCTAAGCGGGAGTGGCGGGGAGCTGTTTTTT. It translates to CASSFLSGSGGELFF.